This paragraph covers one T cell receptor (beta chain) sequence. This sample is drawn from a study of monozygotic twins with inflammatory bowel disease. Every donor provided one blood sample measuring roughly 2.4 ml. UMIs were attached via template switching, each with a 6-nucleotide sample barcode. TCRdb reprocessed the 5' RACE reads and stores each CDR3 protein as one record, lacking DNA. This sample's table has over 150,000 distinct CDR3 sequences. This clonotype was sampled from a human donor with ulcerative colitis or Crohn's disease, or a healthy co-twin of an affected twin (not recorded which). Sample: blood.

This CDR3 is CASSLVVATGELFF. The genes are TRBV28 and TRBJ2-2. The CDR3 totals 14 residues. Germline-derived CDR1 and CDR2 are MDHEN and SYDVKM.